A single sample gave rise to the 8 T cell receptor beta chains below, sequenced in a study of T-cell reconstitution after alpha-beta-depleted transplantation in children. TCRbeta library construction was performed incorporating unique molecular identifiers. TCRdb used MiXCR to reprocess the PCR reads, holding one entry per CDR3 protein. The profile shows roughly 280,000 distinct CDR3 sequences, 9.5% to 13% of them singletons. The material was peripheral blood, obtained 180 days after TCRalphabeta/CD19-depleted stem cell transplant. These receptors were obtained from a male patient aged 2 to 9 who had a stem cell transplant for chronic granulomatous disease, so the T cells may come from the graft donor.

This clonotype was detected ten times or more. The CDR3 loop is CASSQAAGEQYF. CDR3 sequence (DNA): TGTGCCAGCAGCCAAGCGGCAGGCGAGCAGTACTTC. The chain recombines TRBV2 with TRBJ2-7; D is perhaps TRBD2 (5 bases). Germline loops: CDR1 SNHLY, CDR2 FYNNEI. V was clipped by 6 bases and J by 6 bases, with 12 bases between them. The CDR3 has 12 residues.

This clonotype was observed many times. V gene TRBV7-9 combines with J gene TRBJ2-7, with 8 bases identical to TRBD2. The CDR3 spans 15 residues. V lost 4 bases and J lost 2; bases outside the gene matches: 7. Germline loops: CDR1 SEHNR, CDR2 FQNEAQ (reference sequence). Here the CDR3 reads CASSSARGGAYEQYF. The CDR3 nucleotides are TGTGCCAGCAGCTCGGCCCGGGGGGGGGCCTACGAGCAGTACTTC.

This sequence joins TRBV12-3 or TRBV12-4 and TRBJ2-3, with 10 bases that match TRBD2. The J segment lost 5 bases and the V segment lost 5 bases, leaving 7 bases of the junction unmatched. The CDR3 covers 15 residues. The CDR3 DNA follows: TGTGCCAGCAGTCGCTCTAGCGGGAGCGTAGATACGCAGTATTTT. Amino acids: CASSRSSGSVDTQYF.

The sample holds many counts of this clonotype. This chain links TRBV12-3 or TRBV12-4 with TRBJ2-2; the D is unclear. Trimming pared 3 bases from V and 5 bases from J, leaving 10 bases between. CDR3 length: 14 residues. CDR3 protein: CASSLHSQTGELFF. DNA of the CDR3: TGTGCCAGCAGTTTGCACAGTCAGACCGGGGAGCTGTTTTTT.

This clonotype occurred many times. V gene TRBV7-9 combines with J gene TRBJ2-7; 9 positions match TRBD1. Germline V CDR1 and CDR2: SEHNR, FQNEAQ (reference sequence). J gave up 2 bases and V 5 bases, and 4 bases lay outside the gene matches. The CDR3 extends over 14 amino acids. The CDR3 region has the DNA TGTGCCAGCAGCGTGACAGGGGGACCCTACGAGCAGTACTTC. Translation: CASSVTGGPYEQYF.

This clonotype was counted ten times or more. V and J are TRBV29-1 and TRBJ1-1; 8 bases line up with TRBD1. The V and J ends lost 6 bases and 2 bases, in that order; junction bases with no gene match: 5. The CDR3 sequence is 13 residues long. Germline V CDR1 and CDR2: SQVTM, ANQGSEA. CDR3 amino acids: CSVMTGDNTEAFF. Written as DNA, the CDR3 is TGCAGCGTGATGACAGGGGACAACACTGAAGCTTTCTTT.

CDR3 loop: CASSLAGGREKLFF. The CDR3 DNA is TGTGCCAGCAGCTTAGCGGGAGGGCGTGAAAAACTGTTTTTT. The V and J genes are TRBV7-9 and TRBJ1-4; no reliable D call. The CDR3 spans 14 residues. The germline V gene encodes CDR1 SEHNR and CDR2 FQNEAQ (reference sequence). The V and J ends lost 0 bases and 7 bases respectively, with 9 bases between them.

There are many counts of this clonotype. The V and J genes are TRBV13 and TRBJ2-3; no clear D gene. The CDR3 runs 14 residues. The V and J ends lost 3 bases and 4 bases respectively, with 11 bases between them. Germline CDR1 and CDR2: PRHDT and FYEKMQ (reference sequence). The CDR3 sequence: CASSFGHPPDTQYF. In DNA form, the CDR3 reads TGTGCCAGCAGCTTTGGTCACCCCCCAGATACGCAGTATTTT.